This entry describes one TCR beta chain. The data derive from a study of CD8 T cells in Susac syndrome. An input of roughly 0.5 to 1 ug of RNA was subjected to reverse transcription using random hexamers. The CDR3 of TCR beta was amplified by immunoSEQ multiplex PCR across 54 Vbeta and 13 Jbeta. TCRdb re-derived calls from the immunoSEQ multiplex PCR reads in MiXCR, one entry per CDR3 protein. This table has 65,000 to 90,000 distinct CDR3 sequences, about 95% appearing once. The CDR3 is 14 amino acids. V dropped 5 bases and J dropped 3 bases, with 14 bases sitting between them. CDR1 and CDR2 (germline): SEHNR, FQNEAQ (reference sequence).

Sequenced material: CD8+ T cells from PBMCs. The chain employs TRBV7-9 and TRBJ2-7; possibly TRBD1 for D (6 bases). This sequence was found in a human donor with multiple sclerosis. The CDR3 region is CASSPPGQFYEQYF. The CDR3 nucleotides read TGTGCCAGCAGCCCCCCAGGACAGTTCTACGAGCAGTACTTC.